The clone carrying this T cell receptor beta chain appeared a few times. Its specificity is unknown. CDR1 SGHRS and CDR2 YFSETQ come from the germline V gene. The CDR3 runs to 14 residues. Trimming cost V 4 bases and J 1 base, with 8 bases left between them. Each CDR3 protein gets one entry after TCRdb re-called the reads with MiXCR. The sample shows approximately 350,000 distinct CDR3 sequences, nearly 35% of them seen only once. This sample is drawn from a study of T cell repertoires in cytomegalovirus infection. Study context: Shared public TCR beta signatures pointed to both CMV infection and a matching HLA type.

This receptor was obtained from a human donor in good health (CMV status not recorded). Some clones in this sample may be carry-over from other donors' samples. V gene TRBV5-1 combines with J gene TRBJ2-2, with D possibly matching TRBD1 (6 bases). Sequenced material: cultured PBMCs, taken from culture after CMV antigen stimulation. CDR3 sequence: CASSRDKNTGELFF. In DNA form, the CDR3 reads TGCGCCAGCAGCAGGGACAAGAACACCGGGGAGCTGTTTTTT.